Each of the 27 T cell receptor beta chains below was sequenced from the same sample in a study of cytomegalovirus exposure and HLA in healthy donors. The assay was immunoSEQ multiplex PCR, and TCRdb's table has in-frame clones only and misses some. Among 250,000 to 400,000 clones listed, 70% to 90% were seen once. Specimen: PBMCs. Receptors were obtained from a man aged 30-40 years in good health and CMV-seronegative.

The chain has TRBV2 and TRBJ2-1, with D tentatively TRBD1 (5 bases). The CDR3 contains 13 residues. Germline CDR1 SNHLY, CDR2 FYNNEI. The ends were cut back, 3 bases at V and 2 bases at J, with 5 bases in the middle. CDR3 in DNA: TGTGCCAGCAGTGACAGGGCCTACAATGAGCAGTTCTTC. Translating gives CASSDRAYNEQFF.

This chain links TRBV7-6 with TRBJ2-6; maybe TRBD2 (6 bases). Germline V CDR1 and CDR2: SGHVS, FNYEAQ. Trimming cost V 4 bases and J 4 bases, with 14 bases left between them. The CDR3 extends over 16 amino acids. In DNA form, the CDR3 reads TGTGCCAGCAGCTCTATGGGGGGTCCAGGGGCCAACGTCCTGACTTTC. Its translation is CASSSMGGPGANVLTF.

CDR3 region: CASSRTGPASGEQYF. For the CDR3, the DNA is TGTGCCAGCAGCAGAACAGGGCCGGCGTCAGGCGAGCAGTACTTC. The chain couples TRBV6-6 to TRBJ2-7, with a possible D match to TRBD1 (6 bases). CDR1 MNHNY and CDR2 SVGAGI come from the germline V gene (reference sequence). V lost 6 bases to trimming and J lost 6 bases, with 21 bases between them. The CDR3 spans 15 residues.

Here the CDR3 reads CASSGLLAGGASTDTQYF. The CDR3 coding sequence is TGTGCCAGCAGCGGCCTCCTAGCGGGGGGCGCTAGCACAGATACGCAGTATTTT. The rearrangement uses TRBV7-6 and TRBJ2-3; TRBD2 matches 11 bases. CDR1 is SGHVS, CDR2 FNYEAQ, per germline. V lost 5 bases and J lost 0; bases outside the gene matches: 10. This CDR3 region has 18 residues.

This rearrangement joins TRBV11-1 to TRBJ1-1; no definite D call. This CDR3 contains 13 residues. The germline gives CDR1 SGHAT, CDR2 FQDESV (reference sequence). With 5 bases removed from V and 6 bases from J, the gap between germline ends came to 13 bases. In DNA form, the CDR3 reads TGTGCCAGCAGCCTGAGTGGAGGCGCTGAAGCTTTCTTT. This encodes CASSLSGGAEAFF.

J is TRBJ1-4 and V is TRBV10-1; D possibly corresponds to TRBD1 (5 bases). The V end was cut by 3 bases, the J end by 3 bases, with 11 bases between. Germline V gene lookup returns CDR1 WNHNN and CDR2 SYGVQD (reference sequence). CDR3 size: 15 residues. The CDR3 DNA sequence: TGCGCCAGCAGTGACAGGGTCGGACCTAATGAAAAACTGTTTTTT. Its protein product is CASSDRVGPNEKLFF.

The J gene is TRBJ2-2, the V gene TRBV5-1; D remains ambiguous. The CDR3 is 15 residues long. V was pared by 0 bases and J by 6 bases, with 12 bases between. In germline, CDR1 is SGHRS, CDR2 YFSETQ. DNA for the CDR3: TGCGCCAGCAGCTTGGATGGAACAGCTCCCGGGGAGCTGTTTTTT. This translates into CASSLDGTAPGELFF.

The chain employs TRBV5-6 and TRBJ1-3; 8 bases map to TRBD1. CDR3 length: 15 residues. Germline assignment: CDR1 SGHDT and CDR2 YYEEEE. J gave up 0 bases and V 6 bases, and 5 bases lay outside the gene matches. The chain's CDR3 is CASTSDRGSGNTIYF. CDR3 bases: TGTGCCAGCACCTCAGACAGGGGCTCTGGAAACACCATATATTTT.

V is TRBV6-1 and J is TRBJ2-5, with D maybe TRBD1 (5 bases). This CDR3 comprises 13 residues. Germline V gene data show CDR1 as MNHNS and CDR2 as SASEGT. Trimming left V 2 bases short and J 2 bases short, with 6 bases between. The CDR3 DNA reads as TGTGCCAGCAGTGAAACAGGTCAAGAGACCCAGTACTTC. It specifies CASSETGQETQYF.

This chain joins TRBV7-8 and TRBJ1-2, with D possibly being TRBD1 (6 bases). The CDR3 contains 16 residues. V lost 3 bases, J lost 8 bases, and 22 bases lay in between. Germline V gene data show CDR1 as SGHVS and CDR2 as FQNEAQ. The CDR3 DNA is TGTGCCAGCAGCTTTTGGCAGGGGTCCTTGACGGAAGGCTACACCTTC. Its translation is CASSFWQGSLTEGYTF.

The V and J genes are TRBV6-5 and TRBJ2-5, with TRBD2 matching over 7 bases. Germline-derived CDR1 and CDR2 are MNHEY and SVGAGI. Germline trimming cut 3 bases from V and 4 bases from J; bases unmatched to any gene: 2. CDR3 length equals 13 residues. CDR3: CASSYRLAETQYF. In DNA form, the CDR3 reads TGTGCCAGCAGTTATCGACTAGCAGAGACCCAGTACTTC.

This chain links TRBV5-1 with TRBJ2-3; 7 bases match TRBD1. V trimming: 4 bases; J trimming: 1 base; junction bases outside the gene matches: 9. There are 16 residues in the CDR3. From germline, CDR1 is SGHRS and CDR2 YFSETQ. The CDR3 coding sequence is TGCGCCAGCAGCACCCAGACAGGGCTAGGCACAGATACGCAGTATTTT. Translated, it gives CASSTQTGLGTDTQYF.

The chain carries TRBV25-1 and TRBJ1-4; D remains unclear. The CDR3 spans 14 residues. Germline assignment: CDR1 MGHDK and CDR2 SYGVNS. Trimming removed 2 bases from V and 1 base from J, with 5 bases in between. In nucleotides, the CDR3 is TGTGCCAGCAGTGAACCGGGAACTAATGAAAAACTGTTTTTT. Translated, it gives CASSEPGTNEKLFF.

The chain recombines TRBV5-1 with TRBJ1-6; D is perhaps TRBD1 (6 bases). Trimming took 0 bases from V and 7 from J, leaving 14 bases between them. Germline CDR1 reads SGHRS; CDR2 reads YFSETQ. The CDR3 runs to 16 residues. DNA for the CDR3: TGCGCCAGCAGCTTGGTCTCGGGGGGGCGCAATTCACCCCTCCACTTT. Amino acids: CASSLVSGGRNSPLHF. Looking up the rest from reference TRBV5-1 and TRBJ1-6 gives the full variable domain: KAGVTQTPRYLIKTRGQQVTLSCSPISGHRSVSWYQQTPGQGLQFLFEYFSETQRNKGNFPGRFSGRQFSNSRSEMNVSTLELGDSALYLCASSLVSGGRNSPLHFGNGTRLTVT.

This clone was picked up a small number of times. The rearrangement links TRBV10-1 to TRBJ1-2, with 9 bases fitting TRBD1. The V gene's germline CDR1 is WNHNN and CDR2 SYGVQD (reference sequence). CDR3 length: 14 amino acids. For the CDR3, the DNA is TGCGTCCGTTGTCCGGACAGGGGACTTTATGGCTACACCTTC. Its translation is CVRCPDRGLYGYTF.

J is TRBJ2-1 and V is TRBV6-6; the match to TRBD1 covers 7 bases. V shed 4 bases, J shed 4 bases, and the junction held 4 bases outside the gene matches. CDR1 and CDR2 from the germline V gene are MNHNY and SVGAGI (reference sequence). The CDR3 length is 14 residues. DNA of the CDR3: TGTGCCAGCAGTTTAGGGACAGTGTACAATGAGCAGTTCTTC. Translating gives CASSLGTVYNEQFF.

The chain carries TRBV5-6 and TRBJ2-7, with 7 bases matching TRBD1. V gave up 5 bases and J gave up 9 bases; unmatched junction bases: 11. CDR3 length: 13 amino acids. CDR1 and CDR2 (germline): SGHDT, YYEEEE. DNA for the CDR3: TGTGCCAGCAGATCCGGGACAGCCTTGGGGCAGTACTTC. Translating it yields CASRSGTALGQYF.

This sequence joins TRBV6-5 and TRBJ1-2, with a possible D match to TRBD1 (5 bases). The ends were cut back, 4 bases at V and 1 base at J, with 7 bases in the middle. The germline CDR1 and CDR2 sequences are MNHEY and SVGAGI. The CDR3 runs to 13 residues. Written as DNA, the CDR3 is TGTGCCAGCAGTTGGACAATTAACTATGGCTACACCTTC. This translates into CASSWTINYGYTF.

The rearrangement links TRBV6-5 to TRBJ2-1; the match to TRBD2 covers 9 bases. This CDR3 comprises 14 residues. Trimming removed 7 bases from V and 2 bases from J; junction bases left unmatched: 3. Germline V gene lookup returns CDR1 MNHEY and CDR2 SVGAGI. CDR3 DNA: TGTGCCAGCAAGCTAGCGGGGCCCTACAATGAGCAGTTCTTC. Its protein is CASKLAGPYNEQFF.

J is TRBJ1-5 and V is TRBV5-4, with a weak D call TRBD1 (5 bases). CDR3 length: 14 residues. Trimming pared 1 base from V and 4 bases from J, leaving 9 bases between. Germline loops: CDR1 SGHNT, CDR2 YYREEE (reference sequence). The CDR3 region is CASSLRGGNQPQHF. Here the CDR3 DNA reads TGTGCCAGCAGCTTGAGGGGAGGAAATCAGCCCCAGCATTTT.

V gene TRBV19 combines with J gene TRBJ1-2; 11 positions agree with TRBD1. Trimming removed 5 bases from V and 4 bases from J; junction bases left unmatched: 9. The CDR3 consists of 16 residues. Per the germline V gene, CDR1 is LNHDA and CDR2 is SQIVND (reference sequence). CDR3 in amino acids: CASSPRTGGPLYGYTF. CDR3 DNA: TGTGCCAGTAGTCCACGGACAGGGGGCCCCCTCTATGGCTACACCTTC.

The CDR3 here is CASSIYRGDYEQYF. For the CDR3, the DNA is TGCGCCAGCAGTATTTACAGGGGTGACTACGAGCAGTACTTC. This chain links TRBV5-1 with TRBJ2-7, with TRBD1 identical over 7 bases. V shed 5 bases and J 3 bases; nucleotides not matched to a gene: 8. The CDR3 runs to 14 residues. Germline values: CDR1 SGHRS, CDR2 YFSETQ.

This clone was counted a single time. Distinct nucleotide sequences in the sample also encode this CDR3. This rearrangement joins TRBV7-9 to TRBJ2-7, with 7 bases identical to TRBD1. Germline loops: CDR1 SEHNR, CDR2 FQNEAQ (reference sequence). The CDR3 has 13 residues. The junction had 4 bases not matched to a gene; V was cut back by 5 bases and J by 3 bases. The CDR3 here is CASSPGTDYEQYF. CDR3 DNA sequence: TGTGCCAGCAGCCCCGGGACAGACTACGAGCAGTACTTC.

This rearrangement joins TRBV11-2 to TRBJ2-3; TRBD1 matches at 7 bases. Germline values: CDR1 SGHAT, CDR2 FQNNGV. The CDR3 has 18 residues. Trimming removed 2 bases from V and 0 bases from J; junction bases left unmatched: 11. CDR3 region: CASSLNRGGFISTDTQYF. CDR3 sequence (DNA): TGTGCCAGCAGCTTAAACAGGGGCGGTTTCATCAGCACAGATACGCAGTATTTT.

The V gene is TRBV6-1, the J gene TRBJ2-3; D is possibly TRBD2 (6 bases). CDR1 is MNHNS, CDR2 SASEGT, per germline. The germline V and J ends were trimmed by 3 bases and 5 bases, with 12 bases remaining between them. The CDR3 loop spans 14 amino acids. CDR3 sequence (DNA): TGTGCCAGCAGTGATGGGGGGAGGAAAGATACGCAGTATTTT. It specifies CASSDGGRKDTQYF.

This clone showed up just once. The chain recombines TRBV14 with TRBJ1-1, with TRBD1 matching over 7 bases. The CDR3 length is 11 residues. Per germline, CDR1 SGHDN and CDR2 FVKESK. The junction had 5 bases not matched to a gene; V was cut back by 6 bases and J by 10 bases. This CDR3 reads CASSTGVLAFF. Here the CDR3 DNA reads TGTGCCAGCAGTACAGGGGTCTTAGCTTTCTTT.

This rearrangement joins TRBV5-1 to TRBJ2-4; TRBD1 matches 7 bases. The CDR3 extends over 18 amino acids. The germline V gene has CDR1 SGHRS and CDR2 YFSETQ. The J segment lost 0 bases and the V segment lost 1 base, leaving 10 bases of the junction unmatched. CDR3 in amino acids: CASSLITGDILAKNIQYF. The CDR3 region has the DNA TGCGCCAGCAGCTTGATCACAGGGGATATACTAGCCAAAAACATTCAGTACTTC.